This TCR beta chain was captured by sequencing in a study of shared clonotypes between healthy human individuals. Study information: CD4 naive cells filled three plates per donor, CD4 memory three, CD8 naive two and CD8 memory one. Study-wide points: Represented diversity (both genetic and exposure-history) was limited by the small number of donors.

Trimming took 3 bases from V and 6 from J; bases not matched to a gene: 7. In germline, CDR1 is SGHKS, CDR2 YYEKEE (reference sequence). The CDR3 has 16 residues. In the case of this clone: No antigen is known for it.

Evenly divided among several immunoSEQ plates was the genomic DNA of each subset. Measured with immunoSEQ multiplex PCR; TCRdb has only the in-frame clones, and not every one. The sample has some 1.4 million clones; 96% are singletons. Material for sequencing was naive CD4+ T cells sorted from blood. Subset here: CD45RA+ positively selected. This chain joins TRBV5-5 and TRBJ2-2; 11 bases map to TRBD2. The TCR was taken from a man between 25 and 39 years old in good health. Here the CDR3 DNA reads TGTGCCAGCAGCTCGAACCCGGGACTAGCGGCCGGGGAGCTGTTTTTT. It specifies CASSSNPGLAAGELFF.